The 26 T cell receptor beta chains below all came from one sample that was sequenced in a study of blood T cell repertoires in COVID-19. Some clones are missing from TCRdb's copy, which holds only in-frame ones; the method was immunoSEQ multiplex PCR. This sample has some 140,000 clones, with roughly 84% found just once. Material: peripheral blood. The receptors were sampled from a man in his sixties with COVID-19, enrolled during active disease.

The chain employs TRBV7-2 and TRBJ1-2; unclear D gene. Looked up from germline, CDR1 is SGHTA and CDR2 is FQGNSA. The CDR3 runs to 13 residues. Between the trimmed V and J ends, which lost 5 bases and 8 bases, there was a span of 15 bases. CDR3 in amino acids: CASSLGRSGGYTF. In nucleotides, the CDR3 is TGTGCCAGCAGCCTGGGGAGGTCGGGCGGCTACACCTTC. Combining the CDR3 with reference TRBV7-2 and TRBJ1-2 gives the whole variable domain GAGVSQSPSNKVTEKGKDVELRCDPISGHTALYWYRQSLGQGLEFLIYFQGNSAPDKSGLPSDRFSAERTGGSVSTLTIQRTQQEDSAVYLCASSLGRSGGYTFGSGTRLTVV.

This chain uses TRBV30 with TRBJ1-2; a weak D match, TRBD1 (5 bases). Germline CDR1 and CDR2: GTSNPN and SVGIG (reference sequence). This CDR3 is 13 amino acids long. Deletions cut 0 bases from V and 4 bases from J, with 9 bases between. Here the CDR3 reads CAWSVTVPYGYTF. The CDR3 DNA reads as TGTGCCTGGAGTGTGACAGTACCCTATGGCTACACCTTC.

Note on this clone: The same CDR3 arises from other DNA sequences in this sample as well. V gene TRBV18 combines with J gene TRBJ1-1; D possibly corresponds to TRBD1 (5 bases). The V gene's germline CDR1 is KGHSH and CDR2 LQKENI. The CDR3 runs to 15 residues. Trimming cost V 3 bases and J 1 base, with 12 bases left between them. CDR3 sequence: CASSPDRGRNTEAFF. The CDR3 DNA is TGTGCCAGCTCACCCGATCGGGGGAGGAACACTGAAGCTTTCTTT.

The chain has TRBV6-2 or TRBV6-3 and TRBJ1-4; tentative D call: TRBD1 (5 bases). The V end lost 5 bases, the J end lost 12 bases, and 16 bases lay between the germline ends. There are 13 residues in the CDR3. Germline assignment: CDR1 MNHEY and CDR2 SVGEGT. The CDR3 here is CASSVPAGGELFF. CDR3 sequence (DNA): TGTGCCAGCAGTGTACCGGCCGGAGGGGAACTGTTTTTT.

The chain is built from TRBV28 and TRBJ2-7; 9 bases are shared with TRBD1. The CDR3 sequence is 15 residues long. Per germline, CDR1 MDHEN and CDR2 SYDVKM. Trimming cost V 4 bases and J 6 bases; bases outside gene matches: 10. For the CDR3, the DNA is TGTGCCAGCAGTTCACCGGGACAGGGAGGAAGCGAGCAGTACTTC. As protein: CASSSPGQGGSEQYF.

This chain connects TRBV6-5 to TRBJ2-2; D is perhaps TRBD2 (5 bases). Between the trimmed V and J ends, which lost 7 bases and 5 bases, there was a span of 14 bases. The CDR3 extends over 14 amino acids. In germline, CDR1 is MNHEY, CDR2 SVGAGI. CDR3 loop: CASNGLAKTGELFF. The DNA of the CDR3 is TGTGCCAGCAACGGTCTAGCTAAAACCGGGGAGCTGTTTTTT.

The gene calls are TRBV2 and TRBJ2-1, with D possibly matching TRBD1 (6 bases). Trimming shortened V by 7 bases and J by 8 bases, and 15 bases separated the two germline ends. CDR1 SNHLY and CDR2 FYNNEI come from the germline V gene. This CDR3 has 13 amino acids. CDR3 nucleotide sequence: TGTGCCAGCACTTCAGGGGTTTGGGATGAGCAGTTCTTC. Protein sequence: CASTSGVWDEQFF.

This sequence joins TRBV3-1 (or the pseudogene TRBV3-2) and TRBJ1-2; perhaps TRBD1 as D (6 bases). The V end lost 5 bases, the J end lost 4 bases, and 20 bases lay between the germline ends. Germline lookup yields CDR1 LGHDT and CDR2 YNNKEL (reference sequence). This CDR3 comprises 16 residues. In DNA, the CDR3 is TGTGCCAGCAGCGTAAGGGGGGGTTACTTGGGCTATGGCTACACCTTC. Translating it yields CASSVRGGYLGYGYTF.

This chain links TRBV11-3 with TRBJ2-7; 7 bases line up with TRBD2. Losses at the gene ends were 5 bases for V and 1 base for J; bases not matched to a gene: 5. Germline CDR1 and CDR2: SGHNT and YENEEA. The CDR3 spans 14 residues. The CDR3 spells CASSVREQSYEQYF. The CDR3 DNA is TGTGCCAGCAGCGTGCGGGAGCAATCCTACGAGCAGTACTTC.

This chain uses TRBV10-3 with TRBJ2-6, with D possibly being TRBD1 (5 bases). The germline V gene encodes CDR1 ENHRY and CDR2 SYGVKD. The CDR3 runs to 13 residues. The V end was cut by 11 bases, the J end by 2 bases, with 10 bases between. The CDR3 nucleotides are TGTGCCGCGTTGACAGCTGGGGCCAACGTCCTGACTTTC. Protein: CAALTAGANVLTF.

The chain is built from TRBV9 and TRBJ2-2; tentative D call: TRBD2 (7 bases). The CDR3 runs 16 residues. V gave up 1 base and J gave up 6 bases, with 16 bases separating them. Germline V gene data show CDR1 as SGDLS and CDR2 as YYNGEE. The chain's CDR3 is CASSVIGGARPGELFF. In DNA form, the CDR3 reads TGTGCCAGCAGCGTAATAGGGGGGGCCCGGCCCGGGGAGCTGTTTTTT.

The V and J genes are TRBV19 and TRBJ1-5; the D gene is possibly TRBD1 (5 bases). Germline V CDR1 and CDR2: LNHDA, SQIVND (reference sequence). CDR3 length: 14 amino acids. Trimming left V 9 bases short and J 1 base short, with 13 bases between. CDR3 sequence: CASGLTVSNQPQHF. The CDR3 DNA reads TGTGCCAGCGGGTTGACAGTGAGCAATCAGCCCCAGCATTTT.

The J gene is TRBJ1-2, the V gene TRBV5-4; TRBD1 agrees at 7 bases. Germline V gives CDR1 SGHNT, CDR2 YYREEE (reference sequence). This CDR3 has 13 residues. The ends lost 4 bases at V and 8 bases at J; junction bases unmatched: 8. The CDR3 DNA follows: TGTGCCAGCAGCCGGGACAGTCGGGAGGGCTACACCTTC. This gives the protein CASSRDSREGYTF.

The V gene is TRBV19, the J gene TRBJ1-6; 7 bases line up with TRBD1. Germline V CDR1 and CDR2: LNHDA, SQIVND (reference sequence). V gave up 7 bases and J gave up 5 bases; unmatched junction bases: 2. This CDR3 region has 13 residues. The CDR3 spells CASIGQDNSPLHF. CDR3 bases: TGTGCCAGTATTGGACAGGATAATTCACCCCTCCACTTT.

This chain uses TRBV11-1 with TRBJ2-6; D is possibly TRBD1 (6 bases). Germline values: CDR1 SGHAT, CDR2 FQDESV (reference sequence). The CDR3 is made up of 16 amino acids. V lost 5 bases and J lost 4, with 15 bases in between. CDR3 bases: TGTGCCAGCAGCCCCACGGCCGGGACAGGGGCCAACGTCCTGACTTTC. As protein: CASSPTAGTGANVLTF.

This chain connects TRBV2 to TRBJ1-6; D is unclear. V dropped 6 bases and J dropped 5 bases, with 17 bases sitting between them. The CDR3 has 16 residues. Germline V lookup: CDR1 SNHLY, CDR2 FYNNEI. The CDR3, as DNA: TGTGCCAGCAGCCAATCACGGTCCGCTGATAATTCACCCCTCCACTTT. Protein: CASSQSRSADNSPLHF.

The V and J genes are TRBV4-1 and TRBJ2-1, with 9 bases matching TRBD2. This CDR3 spans 15 amino acids. The germline gives CDR1 MGHRA, CDR2 YSYEKL. Trimming at V came to 0 bases and at J to 6 bases, leaving 3 bases not matched to a gene. CDR3 sequence reads: CASSQDQGLANEQFF. The CDR3 coding sequence is TGCGCCAGCAGCCAAGATCAGGGACTAGCCAATGAGCAGTTCTTC.

The V and J genes are TRBV2 and TRBJ1-1; TRBD1 matches at 12 bases. Per the germline V gene, CDR1 is SNHLY and CDR2 is FYNNEI. This CDR3 has 18 residues. After removal of 3 bases from V and 5 bases from J, the junction contained 13 bases not matched to a gene. CDR3 bases: TGTGCCAGCAGTGAGCAGCCTGGGACAGGGGGCAAGGGAACTGAAGCTTTCTTT. Translating gives CASSEQPGTGGKGTEAFF.

V usage is TRBV6-6 and J usage is TRBJ1-6, with 8 bases fitting TRBD1. J lost 5 bases, V lost 5 bases, and 5 bases had no gene match. The germline V gene has CDR1 MNHNY and CDR2 SVGAGI (reference sequence). The CDR3 length is 15 residues. CDR3 region: CASSIQGENNSPLHF. The CDR3 coding sequence is TGTGCCAGCAGTATACAGGGGGAGAATAATTCACCCCTCCACTTT.

The CDR3 DNA follows: TGCGCCAGCAGCCCCTCGGGGACTAGCGCTCGAAATGAGCAGTTCTTC. It is translated as CASSPSGTSARNEQFF. The V call is TRBV4-3, the J call TRBJ2-1; 10 bases are a match to TRBD2. Looked up from germline, CDR1 is LGHNA and CDR2 is YSLEER. The CDR3 is made up of 16 amino acids. Losses at the gene ends were 4 bases for V and 7 bases for J; bases not matched to a gene: 10.

This chain connects TRBV9 to TRBJ2-2; possibly TRBD2 for D (7 bases). The ends were cut back, 4 bases at V and 3 bases at J, with 16 bases in the middle. Germline loops: CDR1 SGDLS, CDR2 YYNGEE. The CDR3 is 16 amino acids. CDR3 region: CASSPTRGGDTGELFF. In DNA, the CDR3 is TGTGCCAGCAGCCCTACCAGGGGAGGGGACACCGGGGAGCTGTTTTTT. Using reference TRBV9 and TRBJ2-2 for the parts outside the CDR3, the full variable domain is DSGVTQTPKHLITATGQRVTLRCSPRSGDLSVYWYQQSLDQGLQFLIQYYNGEERAKGNILERFSAQQFPDLHSELNLSSLELGDSALYFCASSPTRGGDTGELFFGEGSRLTVL.

The rearrangement joins TRBV14 to TRBJ2-7; perhaps TRBD2 as D (5 bases). The V and J ends lost 4 bases and 2 bases respectively, with 12 bases between them. Germline V CDR1 and CDR2: SGHDN, FVKESK. The CDR3 extends over 14 amino acids. The CDR3 region is CASSLTSRAYEQYF. The CDR3 nucleotides are TGTGCCAGCAGCCTAACATCGCGGGCCTACGAGCAGTACTTC.

The V call is TRBV25-1, the J call TRBJ2-7, with D hard to call. Trimming left V 4 bases short and J 2 bases short, with 15 bases between. This CDR3 spans 15 amino acids. Germline lookup yields CDR1 MGHDK and CDR2 SYGVNS. The CDR3 nucleotides are TGTGCCAGCAGTGCATCGAAGACTCTGGCCTACGAGCAGTACTTC. Translation gives CASSASKTLAYEQYF.

The chain has TRBV5-4 and TRBJ2-2, with TRBD2 identical over 7 bases. CDR1 is SGHNT and CDR2 is YYREEE in the germline V gene (reference sequence). The junction had 10 bases not matched to a gene; V was cut back by 5 bases and J by 3 bases. This CDR3 has 16 residues. The CDR3 loop reads CASSMPGRGDTGELFF. The DNA for the CDR3 is TGTGCCAGCAGTATGCCGGGACGGGGGGACACCGGGGAGCTGTTTTTT.

The rearrangement links TRBV24-1 to TRBJ2-1; tentative D call: TRBD2 (5 bases). Trimming removed 0 bases at V and 8 bases at J, with 13 bases between. In germline, CDR1 is KGHDR, CDR2 SFDVKD. This CDR3 is built from 15 residues. DNA of the CDR3: TGTGCCACCAGTGATTTGGGTGAGGGATGGGATGAGCAGTTCTTC. The encoded protein is CATSDLGEGWDEQFF.

Comments on this clone: The junction does not match germline at one end; this may be a read error. This chain's CDR3 is CASSLAGAAQETQYF. The CDR3, as DNA: TGTGCTAGCAGCTTAGCTGGGGCAGCCCAAGAGACCCAGTACTTC. The V gene is TRBV7-7, the J gene TRBJ2-5, with D possibly TRBD1 on 5 matching bases. Per germline, CDR1 SSHAT and CDR2 FNYEAQ (reference sequence). This CDR3 spans 15 amino acids.